This T cell receptor (beta chain) was recorded in a study of blood T cell repertoires in COVID-19. In the source study's methods: For nucleated cells, counts were estimated from reference gene primer amplification. Some clones are missing from TCRdb's copy, which holds only in-frame ones; the method was immunoSEQ multiplex PCR. Clone size and V and J calls were adopted from that table, with D and trimming inferred from the DNA. The table has around 70,000 clones, 60% to 85% seen once. Between the trimmed V and J ends, which lost 2 bases and 8 bases, there was a span of 12 bases. CDR1 and CDR2 from the germline V gene are KGHSH and LQKENI. The CDR3 sequence is 14 residues long.

The receptor was isolated from a man aged 65 to 79 with acute or convalescent COVID-19. The chain joins TRBV18 to TRBJ1-4; a weak D match, TRBD1 (5 bases). The material sequenced was peripheral blood. CDR3 sequence reads: CASSPWGGEEKLFF. The CDR3 DNA sequence: TGTGCCAGCTCACCATGGGGAGGGGAGGAAAAACTGTTTTTT.